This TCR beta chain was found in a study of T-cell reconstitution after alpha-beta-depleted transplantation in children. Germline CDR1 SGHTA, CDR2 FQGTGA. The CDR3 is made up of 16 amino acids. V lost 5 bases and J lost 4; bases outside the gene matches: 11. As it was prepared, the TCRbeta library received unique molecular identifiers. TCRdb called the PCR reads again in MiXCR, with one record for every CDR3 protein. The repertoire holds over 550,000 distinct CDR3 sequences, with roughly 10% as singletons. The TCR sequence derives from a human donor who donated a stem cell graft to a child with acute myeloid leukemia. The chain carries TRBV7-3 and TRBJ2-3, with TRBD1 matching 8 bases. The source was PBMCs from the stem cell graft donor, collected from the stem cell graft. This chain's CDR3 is CASSRGPGGAADTQYF. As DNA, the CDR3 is TGTGCCAGCAGCCGGGGGCCAGGGGGCGCAGCAGATACGCAGTATTTT.